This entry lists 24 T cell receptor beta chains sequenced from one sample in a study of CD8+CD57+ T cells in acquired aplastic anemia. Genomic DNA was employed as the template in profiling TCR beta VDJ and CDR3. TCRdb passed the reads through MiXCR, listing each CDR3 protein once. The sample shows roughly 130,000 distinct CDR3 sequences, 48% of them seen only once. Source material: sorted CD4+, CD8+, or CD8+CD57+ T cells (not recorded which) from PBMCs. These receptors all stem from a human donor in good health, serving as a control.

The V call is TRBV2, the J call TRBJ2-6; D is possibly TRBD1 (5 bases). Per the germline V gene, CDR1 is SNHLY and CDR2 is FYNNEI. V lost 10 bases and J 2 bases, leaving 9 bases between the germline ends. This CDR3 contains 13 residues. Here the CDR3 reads CATAGTGANVLTF. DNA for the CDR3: TGTGCCACCGCAGGGACTGGGGCCAACGTCCTGACTTTC.

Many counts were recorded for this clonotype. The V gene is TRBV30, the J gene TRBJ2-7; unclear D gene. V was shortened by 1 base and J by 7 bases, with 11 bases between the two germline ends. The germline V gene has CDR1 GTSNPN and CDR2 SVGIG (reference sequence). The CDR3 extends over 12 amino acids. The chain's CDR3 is CAWSALKREQYF. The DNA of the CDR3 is TGTGCCTGGAGTGCCCTCAAGAGGGAGCAGTACTTC.

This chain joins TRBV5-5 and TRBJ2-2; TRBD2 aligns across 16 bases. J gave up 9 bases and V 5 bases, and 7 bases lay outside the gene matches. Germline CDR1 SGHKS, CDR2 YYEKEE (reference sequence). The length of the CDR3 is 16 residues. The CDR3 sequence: CASSSGTSGGARELFF. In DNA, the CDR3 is TGTGCCAGCAGTTCCGGGACTAGCGGGGGGGCCCGGGAGCTGTTTTTT.

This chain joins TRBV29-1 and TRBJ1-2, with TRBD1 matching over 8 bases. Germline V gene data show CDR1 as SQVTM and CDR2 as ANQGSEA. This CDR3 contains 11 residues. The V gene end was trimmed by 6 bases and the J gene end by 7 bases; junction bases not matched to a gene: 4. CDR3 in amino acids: CSVEDRVGYTF. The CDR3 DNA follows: TGCAGCGTGGAGGACAGGGTTGGCTACACCTTC. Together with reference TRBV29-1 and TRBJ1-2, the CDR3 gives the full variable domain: SAVISQKPSRDICQRGTSLTIQCQVDSQVTMMFWYRQQPGQSLTLIATANQGSEATYESGFVIDKFPISRPNLTFSTLTVSNMSPEDSSIYLCSVEDRVGYTFGSGTRLTVV.

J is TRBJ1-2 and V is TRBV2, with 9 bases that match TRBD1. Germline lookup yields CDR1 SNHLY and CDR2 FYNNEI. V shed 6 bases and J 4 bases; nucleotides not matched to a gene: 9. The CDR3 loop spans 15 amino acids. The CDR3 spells CASRLRQGGIYGYTF. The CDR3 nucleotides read TGTGCCAGCAGGCTACGACAGGGGGGAATCTATGGCTACACCTTC.

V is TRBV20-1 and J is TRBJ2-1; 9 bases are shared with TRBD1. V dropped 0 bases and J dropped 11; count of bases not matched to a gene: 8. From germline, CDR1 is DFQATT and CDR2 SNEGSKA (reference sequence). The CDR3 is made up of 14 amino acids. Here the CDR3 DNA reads TGCAGTGCTAGAGATACGGACAGGGGTAGTAAGCAGTTCTTC. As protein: CSARDTDRGSKQFF.

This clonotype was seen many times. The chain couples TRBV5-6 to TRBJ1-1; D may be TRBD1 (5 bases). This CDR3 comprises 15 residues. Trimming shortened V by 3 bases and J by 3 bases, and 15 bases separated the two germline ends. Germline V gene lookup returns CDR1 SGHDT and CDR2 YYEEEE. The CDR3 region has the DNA TGTGCCAGCAGCTCCGCAGGAGGGGCGGACACTGAAGCTTTCTTT. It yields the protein CASSSAGGADTEAFF.

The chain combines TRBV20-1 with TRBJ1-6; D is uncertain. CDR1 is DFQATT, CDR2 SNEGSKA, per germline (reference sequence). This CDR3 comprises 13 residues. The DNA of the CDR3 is TGCAGCGCTGCCGACACGGACCTTGGGCCCCTCCACTTT. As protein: CSAADTDLGPLHF.

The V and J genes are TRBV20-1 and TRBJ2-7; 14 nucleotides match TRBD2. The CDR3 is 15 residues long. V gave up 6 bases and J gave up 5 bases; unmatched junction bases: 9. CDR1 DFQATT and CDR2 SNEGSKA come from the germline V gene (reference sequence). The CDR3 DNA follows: TGCAGTGCCTGGACTAGCGGGGGGCGCCAGAACGAGCAGTACTTC. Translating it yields CSAWTSGGRQNEQYF.

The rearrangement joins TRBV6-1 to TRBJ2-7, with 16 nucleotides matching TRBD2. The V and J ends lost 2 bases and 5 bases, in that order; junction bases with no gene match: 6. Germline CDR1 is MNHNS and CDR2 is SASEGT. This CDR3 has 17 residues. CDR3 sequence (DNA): TGTGCCAGCAGTGAACCGGGACTAGCGGGGGGGCCGCACGAGCAGTACTTC. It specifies CASSEPGLAGGPHEQYF.

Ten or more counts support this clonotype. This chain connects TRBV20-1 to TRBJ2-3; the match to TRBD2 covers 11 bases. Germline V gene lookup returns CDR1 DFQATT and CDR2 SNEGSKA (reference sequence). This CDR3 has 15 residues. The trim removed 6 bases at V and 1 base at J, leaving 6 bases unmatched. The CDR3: CSAEKTSGGTDTQYF. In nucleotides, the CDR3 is TGCAGTGCCGAAAAGACTAGCGGGGGCACAGATACGCAGTATTTT.

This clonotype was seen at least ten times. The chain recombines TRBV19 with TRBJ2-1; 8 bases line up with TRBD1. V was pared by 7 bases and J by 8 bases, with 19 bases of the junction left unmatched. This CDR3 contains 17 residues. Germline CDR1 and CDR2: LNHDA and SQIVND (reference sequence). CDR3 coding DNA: TGTGCCAGTACCCCCCGGGTGGGGCAGGGGGCGCGGGATGAGCAGTTCTTC. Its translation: CASTPRVGQGARDEQFF.

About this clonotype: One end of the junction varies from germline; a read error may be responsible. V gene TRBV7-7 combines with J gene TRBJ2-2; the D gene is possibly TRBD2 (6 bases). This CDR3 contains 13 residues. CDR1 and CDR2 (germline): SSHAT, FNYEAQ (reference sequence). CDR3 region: CASSLGGAGELFF. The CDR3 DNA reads TGTGCTAGCAGCTTAGGAGGGGCCGGGGAGCTGTTTTTT. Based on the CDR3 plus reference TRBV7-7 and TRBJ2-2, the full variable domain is GAGVSQSPRYKVTKRGQDVTLRCDPISSHATLYWYQQALGQGPEFLTYFNYEAQPDKSGLPSDRFSAERPEGSISTLTIQRTEQRDSAMYRCASSLGGAGELFFGEGSRLTVL.

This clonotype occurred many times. CDR3: CSARDLSLETQYF. The CDR3 coding sequence is TGCAGTGCTAGAGATCTCAGCCTGGAGACCCAGTACTTC. V and J are TRBV20-1 and TRBJ2-5; no firm D call. The CDR3 has 13 residues. The V gene's germline CDR1 is DFQATT and CDR2 SNEGSKA (reference sequence). Trimming removed 0 bases at V and 5 bases at J, with 10 bases between.

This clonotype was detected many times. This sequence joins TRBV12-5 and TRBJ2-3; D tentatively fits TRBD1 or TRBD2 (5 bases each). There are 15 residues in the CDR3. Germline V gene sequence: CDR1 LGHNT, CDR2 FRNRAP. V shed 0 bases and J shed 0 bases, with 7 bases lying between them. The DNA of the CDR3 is TGTGCTAGTGGTTTGGTTGGGGGAAGCACAGATACGCAGTATTTT. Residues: CASGLVGGSTDTQYF.

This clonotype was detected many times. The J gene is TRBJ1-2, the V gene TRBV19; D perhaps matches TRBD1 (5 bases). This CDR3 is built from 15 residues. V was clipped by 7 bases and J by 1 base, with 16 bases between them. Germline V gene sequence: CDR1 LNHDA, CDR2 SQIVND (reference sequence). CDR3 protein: CASKLVAGSNYGYTF. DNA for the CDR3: TGTGCCAGTAAGTTAGTGGCAGGGAGTAACTATGGCTACACCTTC.

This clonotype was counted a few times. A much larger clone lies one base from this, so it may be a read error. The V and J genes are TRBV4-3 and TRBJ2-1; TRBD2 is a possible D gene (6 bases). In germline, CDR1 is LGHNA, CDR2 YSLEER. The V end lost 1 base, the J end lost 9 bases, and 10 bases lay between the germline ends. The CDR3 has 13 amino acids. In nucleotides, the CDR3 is TGCGCCAGCAGCCAAGCCGGGGGAAGTGAGCAGTTCTTC. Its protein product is CASSQAGGSEQFF.

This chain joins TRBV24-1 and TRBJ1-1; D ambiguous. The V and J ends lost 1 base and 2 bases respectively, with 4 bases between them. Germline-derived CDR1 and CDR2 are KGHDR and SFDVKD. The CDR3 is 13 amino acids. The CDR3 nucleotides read TGTGCCACCAGTGATTTTGCTAACACTGAAGCTTTCTTT. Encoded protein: CATSDFANTEAFF.

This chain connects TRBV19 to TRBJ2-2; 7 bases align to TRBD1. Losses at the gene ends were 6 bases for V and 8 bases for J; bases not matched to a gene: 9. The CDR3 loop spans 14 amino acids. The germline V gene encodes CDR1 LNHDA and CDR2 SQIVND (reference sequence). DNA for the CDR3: TGTGCCAGTAGAGGGACAGAGGTCGGTGGGGAGCTGTTTTTT. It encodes CASRGTEVGGELFF.

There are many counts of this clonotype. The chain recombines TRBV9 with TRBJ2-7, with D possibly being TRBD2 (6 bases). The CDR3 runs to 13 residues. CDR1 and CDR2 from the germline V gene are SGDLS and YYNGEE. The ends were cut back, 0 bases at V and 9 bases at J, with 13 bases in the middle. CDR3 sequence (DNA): TGTGCCAGCAGCGTAGGAACCGGGACTCCGCAGTACTTC. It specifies CASSVGTGTPQYF. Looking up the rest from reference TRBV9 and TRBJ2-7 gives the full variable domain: DSGVTQTPKHLITATGQRVTLRCSPRSGDLSVYWYQQSLDQGLQFLIQYYNGEERAKGNILERFSAQQFPDLHSELNLSSLELGDSALYFCASSVGTGTPQYFGPGTRLTVT.

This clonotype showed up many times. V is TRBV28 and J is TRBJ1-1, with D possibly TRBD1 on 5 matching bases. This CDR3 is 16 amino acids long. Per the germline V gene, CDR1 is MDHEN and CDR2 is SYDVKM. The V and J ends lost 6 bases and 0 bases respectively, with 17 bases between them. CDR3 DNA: TGTGCCAGCAGCTCACCCGGGACGGGATTGAACACTGAAGCTTTCTTT. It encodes CASSSPGTGLNTEAFF.

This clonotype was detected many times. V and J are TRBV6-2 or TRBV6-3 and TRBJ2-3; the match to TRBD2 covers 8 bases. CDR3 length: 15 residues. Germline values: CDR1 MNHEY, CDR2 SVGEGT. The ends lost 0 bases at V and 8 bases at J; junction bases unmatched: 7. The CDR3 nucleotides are TGTGCCAGCAGTTACTCGAGCGGGGGTCAAGGTACGCAGTATTTT. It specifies CASSYSSGGQGTQYF.

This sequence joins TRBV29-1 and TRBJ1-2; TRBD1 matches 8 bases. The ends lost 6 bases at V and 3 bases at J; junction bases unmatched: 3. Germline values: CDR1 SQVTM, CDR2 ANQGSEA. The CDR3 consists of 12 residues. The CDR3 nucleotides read TGCAGCGTCCAGGACAGGGACTATGGCTACACCTTC. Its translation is CSVQDRDYGYTF.

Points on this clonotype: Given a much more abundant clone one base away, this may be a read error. CDR3 sequence (DNA): TGCAGTGCTACTCCGGGACAGGGGACCTATGGCCACACCTTC. This codes for CSATPGQGTYGHTF. The rearrangement uses TRBV20-1 and TRBJ1-2; 10 bases are shared with TRBD1. This CDR3 spans 14 amino acids. CDR1 and CDR2 from the germline V gene are DFQATT and SNEGSKA (reference sequence).